The clone carrying this T cell receptor (beta chain) appeared a few times. The CDR3 loop spans 15 amino acids. V lost 6 bases to trimming and J lost 2 bases, with 17 bases between them. Germline V CDR1 and CDR2: DFQATT, SNEGSKA (reference sequence). Relying on iRepertoire HTBI primers and Arm-PCR of CDR3 regions, the team built TCR beta libraries. TCRdb re-analysed the multiplex PCR reads in MiXCR, keeping a single row per CDR3 protein. In the table there are 420,000 or so distinct CDR3 sequences, around 22% of which are singletons. These data belong to a study of regulatory T cells in long-lasting Graves disease. Time point here: persistent/refractory GD, antithyroid drugs over 5 years with positive TRAb. Extracted PBMC RNA gave rise to the TCR library.

This rearrangement joins TRBV20-1 to TRBJ1-5; D is uncertain. The material sequenced was peripheral blood mononuclear cells (PBMCs), taken when the disease was refractory, from a patient treated with antithyroid drugs. The clonotype was recovered from a female donor with Graves disease. CDR3 residues: CSATRSRYGNQPQHF. Here the CDR3 DNA reads TGCAGTGCAACTCGTTCCCGCTATGGCAATCAGCCCCAGCATTTT.